This entry features one TCR beta chain sequence. The antigen is undetermined. The assay was immunoSEQ multiplex PCR, and TCRdb's table has in-frame clones only and misses some. The table records under 120,000 clones, about 95% of them present only once. These data come from a study of T cell responses to AZD1222 COVID-19 vaccine. As for the study in general: Second-dose intervals near 4 or 12 weeks were combined. Study-wide findings and caveats: A rise in Spike-specific TCR breadth and depth followed two AZD1222 doses. CD4 TCRs covered the whole spike, strongest at regions 160-218 and 743-854. Unmutated variant regions reportedly attract nearly half of all spike-specific TCRs.

Germline V gene lookup returns CDR1 MDHEN and CDR2 SYDVKM. CDR3 length: 16 amino acids. J was trimmed by 8 bases and V by 4 bases; bases with no gene match: 14. The sequence was obtained from an adult in good health. The J gene is TRBJ1-3, the V gene TRBV28, with TRBD1 identical over 7 bases. The source was peripheral blood, collected on day 0 of AZD1222 vaccination. This chain's CDR3 is CASSSPGTAKLDTIYF. The CDR3 region has the DNA TGTGCCAGCAGTTCCCCAGGGACAGCCAAACTAGACACCATATATTTT.